The sequence of this T cell receptor beta chain was determined in a study of CD8+CD57+ T cells in acquired aplastic anemia. V was clipped by 1 base and J by 0 bases; unmatched bases: 9. Germline V gene sequence: CDR1 LNHDA, CDR2 SQIVND (reference sequence). The CDR3 contains 17 residues. Patients sequenced had flow cytometry evidence of CD8+CD57+ cell expansion. It was genomic DNA that served as the template for profiling TCR beta VDJ and CDR3. TCRdb ran MiXCR on the reads and lists one entry per CDR3 protein. This table has some 150,000 distinct CDR3 sequences, around 75% appearing once. The rearrangement joins TRBV19 to TRBJ2-7, with 7 bases identical to TRBD1. This receptor was obtained from a human donor with aplastic anemia. What was sequenced was sorted CD4+, CD8+, or CD8+CD57+ T cells (not recorded which) from PBMCs. The CDR3 sequence is CASSIGGQLLSSYEQYF. Here the CDR3 DNA reads TGTGCCAGTAGTATAGGGGGACAGCTCCTGAGCTCCTACGAGCAGTACTTC.